This T cell receptor beta chain was observed in a study of regulatory T cells in long-lasting Graves disease. CDR1 SQVTM and CDR2 ANQGSEA come from the germline V gene. CDR3 size: 16 residues. The V end was cut by 6 bases, the J end by 3 bases, with 21 bases between. Time point specified: newly diagnosed GD, antithyroid drugs for less than 3 months. Making the TCR library involved RNA that had been extracted from PBMCs. For TCR beta, libraries came from iRepertoire HTBI primers and Arm-PCR of CDR3 regions. TCRdb reanalysed the multiplex PCR reads using MiXCR and keeps one entry per CDR3 protein. The table lists fewer than 550,000 distinct CDR3 sequences, about 16% of them singletons. This clonotype was counted a few times. This sample also appeared in a second study, on T cells in Graves' hyperthyroidism and ophthalmopathy.

The source of this sequence is a woman aged 18-29 years with Graves disease. The chain joins TRBV29-1 to TRBJ2-1; D may be TRBD2 (6 bases). Here the sequenced sample was peripheral blood mononuclear cells (PBMCs), taken at new diagnosis, from a patient treated with antithyroid drugs. The CDR3 loop is CSVSAGQVTNYNEQFF. CDR3 coding DNA: TGCAGCGTCTCCGCGGGGCAGGTAACGAACTACAATGAGCAGTTCTTC.